This T cell receptor (beta chain) is drawn from a study of CD8+CD57+ T cells in acquired aplastic anemia. Study in general: The DNA of sorted CD4+ and CD8+ cells averaged 3.2 ug. The study, taken as a whole, reports: There were 25 to 30 CD8+ CDR3 sequences that occurred in both patients and controls. Simpson's diversity of CD8+ cells was not significantly different in patients compared with controls.

CD8+CD57+ cell expansion, shown by flow cytometry, had occurred in the patients selected for sequencing. Every patient presented with severe acquired aplastic anemia. Note on this clonotype: Its target is unknown.

Profiling that covered TCR beta VDJ and CDR3 relied on genomic DNA as its template. MiXCR, applied by TCRdb to the reads, yields one record per CDR3 protein. The sample lists a few hundred thousand distinct CDR3 sequences; around 82% were seen once. V was pared by 3 bases and J by 7 bases, with 5 bases of the junction left unmatched. The CDR3 is 14 amino acids. Germline V gene lookup returns CDR1 LNHNV and CDR2 YYDKDF (reference sequence). The J gene is TRBJ2-7, the V gene TRBV15; 11 bases align to TRBD1. The sample comprised sorted CD4+, CD8+, or CD8+CD57+ T cells (not recorded which) from PBMCs. The TCR sequence derives from a human donor with aplastic anemia. Here the CDR3 reads CATSSRTGGWEQYF. The DNA for the CDR3 is TGTGCCACCAGCAGTCGGACAGGGGGCTGGGAGCAGTACTTC.